This T cell receptor (beta chain) was identified in a study of cytomegalovirus exposure and HLA in healthy donors. Study summary: Earlier sequencing of about 179 million T cells yielded roughly 120 million unique TCR beta sequences.

A word on this clone: Its antigen remains unknown.

The V and J ends lost 4 bases and 0 bases, in that order; junction bases with no gene match: 9. From germline, CDR1 is MNHEY and CDR2 SMNVEV (reference sequence). The CDR3 extends over 19 amino acids. Use of 60 Vbeta and 13 Jbeta primers characterized the PCR. Assay: immunoSEQ multiplex PCR; the TCRdb copy retains only in-frame clones and omits some. The sample's table shows about 160,000 clones. Findings and limits, study-wide: A cluster of highly shared sequence variants was likely a sequencing artifact. Associated with cytomegalovirus, according to the listing, were 150 to 200 TCR beta chains. After further analysis at a later stage, around 17,000 TCR beta sequences were associated with HLA alleles at 0.05 false discovery rate.

The receptor was isolated from a man aged 30 to 39 in good health and CMV-seronegative. Sequencing used PBMCs. The genes are TRBV27 and TRBJ2-1; 13 positions match TRBD2. The DNA for the CDR3 is TGTGCCAGCAGTTCCCGGACTAGCGGGAGTCGGAGCTCCTACAATGAGCAGTTCTTC. Protein product: CASSSRTSGSRSSYNEQFF.